The 28 T cell receptor beta chains in this list originate from one sample, sequenced in a study of T-cell reconstitution after alpha-beta-depleted transplantation in children. The library targeted TCRbeta and was prepared with unique molecular identifiers. TCRdb used MiXCR to reprocess the PCR reads, holding one entry per CDR3 protein. The sample records more than 250,000 distinct CDR3 sequences, nearly 10% being singletons. This sample comprised PBMCs from the stem cell graft donor, obtained from the stem cell graft. All receptors come from a human donor who donated a stem cell graft to a child with SCID.

The V gene is TRBV6-2 or TRBV6-3, the J gene TRBJ1-1; no definite D call. This CDR3 has 14 amino acids. V was cut by 2 bases and J by 0 bases, with 7 bases left in between. From germline, CDR1 is MNHEY and CDR2 SVGEGT. The CDR3: CASSYTSMNTEAFF. The CDR3 coding sequence is TGTGCCAGCAGTTACACATCAATGAACACTGAAGCTTTCTTT.

This clonotype appeared a few times. V and J are TRBV5-1 and TRBJ1-2; TRBD1 aligns across 8 bases. Germline loops: CDR1 SGHRS, CDR2 YFSETQ. Germline trimming cut 4 bases from V and 4 bases from J; bases unmatched to any gene: 12. This CDR3 region has 16 residues. The CDR3 region is CASSQAGTGGTYGYTF. The CDR3, as DNA: TGCGCCAGCAGCCAAGCCGGGACAGGCGGTACCTATGGCTACACCTTC.

The V and J genes are TRBV5-6 and TRBJ1-2, with 7 bases fitting TRBD1. This CDR3 is built from 15 residues. Germline V gene lookup returns CDR1 SGHDT and CDR2 YYEEEE. Trimming removed 4 bases from V and 2 bases from J; junction bases left unmatched: 8. The CDR3 protein is CASSPRTGTNYGYTF. The DNA of the CDR3 is TGTGCCAGCAGCCCTCGGACAGGAACCAACTATGGCTACACCTTC.

Note on this clonotype: This may stem from a read error, because a much larger clone lies one nucleotide away. The chain carries TRBV12-3 or TRBV12-4 and TRBJ1-2; D might be TRBD1 (5 bases). The CDR3 runs to 14 residues. The CDR3: CASSASGRGDGCTF. The CDR3 DNA is TGTGCCAGCAGTGCGTCAGGGAGAGGAGATGGCTGCACCTTC.

This clonotype was seen a handful of times. The chain carries TRBV5-1 and TRBJ1-1, with D possibly TRBD1 on 5 matching bases. Trimming shortened V by 2 bases and J by 7 bases, and 24 bases separated the two germline ends. CDR3 length: 17 residues. Looked up from germline, CDR1 is SGHRS and CDR2 is YFSETQ. This CDR3 reads CASSLSRAGLGSIEAFF. CDR3 bases: TGCGCCAGCAGCTTAAGCAGGGCGGGATTGGGCTCCATTGAAGCTTTCTTT.

The CDR3: CSASIGTRIYNEQFF. CDR3 DNA sequence: TGCAGCGCCTCAATTGGGACACGCATCTACAATGAGCAGTTCTTC. V and J are TRBV29-1 and TRBJ2-1; the D gene is possibly TRBD1 (6 bases). V lost 7 bases and J 3 bases, leaving 19 bases between the germline ends. The CDR3 extends over 15 amino acids. In germline, CDR1 is SQVTM, CDR2 ANQGSEA.

This clonotype was seen many times. The chain employs TRBV5-1 and TRBJ2-1; D perhaps matches TRBD1 (6 bases). V gave up 0 bases and J gave up 10 bases, with 11 bases separating them. Per germline, CDR1 SGHRS and CDR2 YFSETQ. This CDR3 is 13 amino acids long. As DNA, the CDR3 is TGCGCCAGCAGCTTGGCCAAACAGGGAGAGCAGTTCTTC. Encoded protein: CASSLAKQGEQFF.

The chain joins TRBV7-9 to TRBJ2-7, with D hard to call. Trimming removed 2 bases from V and 0 bases from J, with 8 bases in between. The germline CDR1 and CDR2 sequences are SEHNR and FQNEAQ (reference sequence). This CDR3 has 14 residues. For the CDR3, the DNA is TGTGCCAGCAGCTTAATATCCCGCTCCTACGAGCAGTACTTC. This codes for CASSLISRSYEQYF.

The chain recombines TRBV27 with TRBJ2-1; D remains unclear. Near its end, the DNA agrees better with TRBJ2-5, so the J call may be wrong. Germline CDR1 and CDR2: MNHEY and SMNVEV (reference sequence). The CDR3 covers 14 residues. The CDR3 sequence is CASSFKGRWETQYF. CDR3 DNA: TGTGCCAGCAGTTTCAAGGGTCGGTGGGAGACCCAGTACTTC.

This clonotype was observed at least ten times. The chain employs TRBV15 and TRBJ2-3; D is unclear. From germline, CDR1 is LNHNV and CDR2 YYDKDF (reference sequence). The CDR3 runs to 15 residues. Trimming shortened V by 4 bases and J by 1 base, and 12 bases separated the two germline ends. CDR3 in amino acids: CATSISPVGTDTQYF. DNA for the CDR3: TGTGCCACCAGCATAAGCCCAGTCGGCACAGATACGCAGTATTTT.

The chain has TRBV4-1 and TRBJ2-7, with TRBD1 matching over 11 bases. This CDR3 has 16 amino acids. After removal of 3 bases from V and 4 bases from J, the junction contained 8 bases not matched to a gene. Germline values: CDR1 MGHRA, CDR2 YSYEKL. Written as DNA, the CDR3 is TGCGCCAGCAGCCAGAAACCGGGACAGGGGGTGTACGAGCAGTACTTC. Amino acids: CASSQKPGQGVYEQYF.

This clonotype was counted at least ten times. This chain links TRBV7-8 with TRBJ2-1; D may be TRBD1 or TRBD2 (6 bases each). The germline CDR1 and CDR2 sequences are SGHVS and FQNEAQ. CDR3 size: 15 residues. Between the trimmed V and J ends, which lost 2 bases and 0 bases, there was a span of 8 bases. DNA for the CDR3: TGTGCCAGCAGCTTACGGGGGCGCTCCTACAATGAGCAGTTCTTC. Translating it yields CASSLRGRSYNEQFF.

This clonotype was found a few times. The rearrangement joins TRBV7-8 to TRBJ1-4, with TRBD1 identical over 7 bases. V dropped 6 bases and J dropped 10; count of bases not matched to a gene: 14. The CDR3 has 15 residues. The germline CDR1 and CDR2 sequences are SGHVS and FQNEAQ. Here the CDR3 reads CASSREFTGDGKLFF. For the CDR3, the DNA is TGTGCCAGCAGTCGCGAATTCACAGGGGACGGAAAACTGTTTTTT.

This clonotype was counted a few times. The rearrangement uses TRBV12-3 or TRBV12-4 and TRBJ2-2; a possible D gene is TRBD2 (5 bases). CDR3 size: 15 residues. The ends were cut back, 5 bases at V and 3 bases at J, with 13 bases in the middle. The CDR3 DNA is TGTGCCAGCAGTGGGAGTGTGGTGGACACCGGGGAGCTGTTTTTT. This gives the protein CASSGSVVDTGELFF.

This clonotype was seen a few times. The chain is built from TRBV29-1 and TRBJ2-7, with 10 positions matching TRBD1. Germline CDR1 reads SQVTM; CDR2 reads ANQGSEA. The CDR3 is made up of 13 amino acids. V shed 2 bases and J 6 bases; nucleotides not matched to a gene: 4. The chain's CDR3 is CSVEHRTGGEQYF. The CDR3 bases are TGCAGCGTTGAACACCGGACAGGGGGCGAGCAGTACTTC.

This chain links TRBV12-3 or TRBV12-4 with TRBJ2-3, with D perhaps TRBD1 (6 bases). Trimming stripped 6 bases from V and 0 bases from J, with 16 bases between. This CDR3 comprises 16 residues. CDR3 nucleotides: TGTGCCAGCAGCCAAACACAGGGCCGCAGCACAGATACGCAGTATTTT. Protein: CASSQTQGRSTDTQYF.

This chain connects TRBV12-3 or TRBV12-4 to TRBJ1-6; 9 bases line up with TRBD1. This CDR3 has 15 amino acids. Germline trimming cut 6 bases from V and 10 bases from J; bases unmatched to any gene: 10. The CDR3 DNA is TGTGCCAGCAGACTAGAAACCGGGACAGGGTCACCCCTCCACTTT. Its protein product is CASRLETGTGSPLHF.

In this sample, this clonotype turned up many times. J is TRBJ2-2 and V is TRBV5-1, with TRBD1 identical over 7 bases. Germline loops: CDR1 SGHRS, CDR2 YFSETQ. V trimming: 1 base; J trimming: 5 bases; junction bases outside the gene matches: 5. CDR3 size: 15 residues. The CDR3 is CASSLSTGRTGELFF. Written as DNA, the CDR3 is TGCGCCAGCAGCTTGTCGACAGGGCGAACCGGGGAGCTGTTTTTT.

This clonotype was found a few times. DNA for the CDR3: TGTGCCAGCAGCCGCCCTGCGACAGACCCCAATGAGCAGTTCTTC. Its protein product is CASSRPATDPNEQFF. This chain links TRBV3-1 with TRBJ2-1; perhaps TRBD1 as D (5 bases). CDR3 length equals 15 residues. Trimming took 4 bases from V and 6 from J, leaving 16 bases between them. Germline values: CDR1 LGHDT, CDR2 YNNKEL (reference sequence).

The V gene is TRBV12-3 or TRBV12-4, the J gene TRBJ1-5; D ambiguous. This CDR3 has 14 amino acids. V shed 6 bases and J shed 0 bases, with 9 bases lying between them. CDR3 sequence (DNA): TGTGCCAGCAGAGACGGGTATAGCAATCAGCCCCAGCATTTT. This codes for CASRDGYSNQPQHF.

This clonotype was counted a few times. The chain has TRBV19 and TRBJ2-5, with TRBD1 matching 9 bases. V shed 3 bases, J shed 4 bases, and the junction held 9 bases outside the gene matches. This CDR3 has 16 residues. Germline CDR1 and CDR2: LNHDA and SQIVND (reference sequence). CDR3 in amino acids: CASSIYLDRGGETQYF. In DNA form, the CDR3 reads TGTGCCAGTAGTATTTACCTGGACAGGGGAGGAGAGACCCAGTACTTC.

The V call is TRBV4-1, the J call TRBJ2-7; TRBD1 matches at 11 bases. Trimming removed 2 bases from V and 2 bases from J; junction bases left unmatched: 2. Germline V gene data show CDR1 as MGHRA and CDR2 as YSYEKL. The CDR3 covers 15 residues. The CDR3 sequence is CASSQSDRGPYEQYF. The CDR3 bases are TGCGCCAGCAGCCAATCGGACAGGGGGCCCTACGAGCAGTACTTC.

This clonotype was counted a few times. This CDR3 reads CASSLEQYRDEKLFF. The CDR3 bases are TGCGCCAGCAGCTTGGAGCAGTACAGGGATGAAAAACTGTTTTTT. This chain links TRBV5-1 with TRBJ1-4, with a possible D match to TRBD1 (6 bases). The CDR3 has 15 amino acids. V was cut by 0 bases and J by 6 bases, with 12 bases left in between. Germline V gene lookup returns CDR1 SGHRS and CDR2 YFSETQ.

At least ten counts were recorded for this clonotype. CDR3 residues: CSVDMTGARTEAFF. The DNA of the CDR3 is TGCAGCGTTGATATGACAGGGGCGAGGACTGAAGCTTTCTTT. The chain uses TRBV29-1 and TRBJ1-1, with TRBD1 matching over 8 bases. V lost 3 bases, J lost 5 bases, and 8 bases stayed unmatched. Germline V gene lookup returns CDR1 SQVTM and CDR2 ANQGSEA. The CDR3 consists of 14 residues.

This clonotype was observed a few times. The gene calls are TRBV11-1 and TRBJ2-1; 12 positions match TRBD1. J gave up 7 bases and V 5 bases, and 6 bases lay outside the gene matches. Per the germline V gene, CDR1 is SGHAT and CDR2 is FQDESV (reference sequence). CDR3 size: 15 residues. Here the CDR3 DNA reads TGTGCCAGCAGCCCGGTGGGACAGGGGGCAAATGAGCAGTTCTTC. Residues: CASSPVGQGANEQFF.

This sequence joins TRBV7-3 and TRBJ1-1, with TRBD1 identical over 8 bases. Losses at the gene ends were 4 bases for V and 5 bases for J; bases not matched to a gene: 9. Germline assignment: CDR1 SGHTA and CDR2 FQGTGA. The CDR3 covers 15 residues. The CDR3 reads CASSYSPTGGTEAFF. CDR3 sequence (DNA): TGTGCCAGCAGCTACAGTCCAACAGGGGGGACTGAAGCTTTCTTT.

Many counts were recorded for this clonotype. The rearrangement uses TRBV20-1 and TRBJ1-3; 7 bases map to TRBD1. Trimming cost V 4 bases and J 4 bases; bases outside gene matches: 10. The CDR3 has 15 amino acids. The germline V gene has CDR1 DFQATT and CDR2 SNEGSKA (reference sequence). In nucleotides, the CDR3 is TGCAGTGCTAACTCGAGACAGGGAAGAGGAAACACCATATATTTT. Protein: CSANSRQGRGNTIYF.

This clonotype showed up just a few times. J is TRBJ2-3 and V is TRBV5-6; TRBD2 aligns across 11 bases. Germline V gene lookup returns CDR1 SGHDT and CDR2 YYEEEE. The CDR3 sequence is 16 residues long. V dropped 5 bases and J dropped 2; count of bases not matched to a gene: 7. CDR3 amino acids: CASRAGLAAYTDTQYF. In nucleotides, the CDR3 is TGTGCCAGCAGGGCGGGACTAGCGGCTTACACAGATACGCAGTATTTT.